This entry is about one TCR beta chain. This specimen belongs to a study of technical replicates of blood from several donors. This CDR3 has 16 residues. CDR1 MNHNS and CDR2 SASEGT come from the germline V gene. The V end lost 4 bases, the J end lost 9 bases, and 22 bases lay between the germline ends. Assay used: immunoSEQ multiplex PCR; TCRdb lists only in-frame clones, some missing. The table has approximately 87,000 clones, roughly 96% seen once. This clonotype was sampled from a human donor in good health. Source material: T cells isolated from PBMCs. The chain links TRBV6-1 to TRBJ2-1; perhaps TRBD1 as D (6 bases). The CDR3 DNA sequence: TGTGCCAGCAGTGTGAACAGGGCTATTGTTGGTGGTGAGCAGTTCTTC. This gives the protein CASSVNRAIVGGEQFF.